This TCR beta chain emerged from a study of cytomegalovirus exposure and HLA in healthy donors. There are 15 residues in the CDR3. In germline, CDR1 is SGDLS, CDR2 YYNGEE. V gave up 0 bases and J gave up 2 bases; unmatched junction bases: 2. The PCR ran on 60 Vbeta and 13 Jbeta primers. TCRdb keeps only in-frame clones here, not all; method: immunoSEQ multiplex PCR. This sample has some 100,000 clones, with around 76% found just once. The chain recombines TRBV9 with TRBJ2-5, with 9 bases that match TRBD2. The sample was PBMCs. The TCR sequence derives from a woman aged 45 to 65 in good health and CMV-seropositive. The CDR3 DNA follows: TGTGCCAGCAGCGTAGCTCTAGCGGGACAAGAGACCCAGTACTTC. It is translated as CASSVALAGQETQYF.